This T cell receptor (beta chain) stems from a study of T cell responses to AZD1222 COVID-19 vaccine. Study-level findings and limits: The study found vaccine-associated CD4 TCRs spanning spike, dominant at 160-218 and 743-854.

This clone occurred once. Its target is not known. The CDR3 spans 15 residues. After removal of 5 bases from V and 5 bases from J, the junction contained 10 bases not matched to a gene. Germline CDR1 and CDR2: MNHEY and SVGAGI. Using immunoSEQ multiplex PCR, the repertoire was profiled, and TCRdb retains in-frame clones only, with some absent. The sample has approximately 80,000 clones, 90% seen once. This TCR was sampled from an adult in good health. This specimen consisted of peripheral blood, obtained on day 0 of AZD1222 vaccination. The V call is TRBV6-5, the J call TRBJ1-1, with 8 bases aligning to TRBD1. This CDR3 reads CASSTPGQGYTEAFF. The CDR3 region has the DNA TGTGCCAGCAGTACTCCAGGACAGGGTTATACTGAAGCTTTCTTT.